The 18 T cell receptor beta chains below all came from one sample that was sequenced in a study of blood T cells in healthy people across ages. Then a second PCR, running about 6 to 12 cycles, was carried out with a sample-barcoded 5' primer and a J-beta primer mix. One entry per CDR3 protein, called by TCRdb with MiXCR from the 5' RACE reads. Here the sample spans about 1.4 million distinct CDR3 sequences, 55% to 75% being singletons. The sequenced material came from blood. All receptors derive from a man between 18 and 35 years old in good health.

The chain links TRBV4-2 to TRBJ2-1, with D possibly matching TRBD2 (5 bases). V lost 1 base and J lost 8, with 9 bases in between. CDR1 LGHNA and CDR2 YNFKEQ come from the germline V gene. The CDR3 runs 13 residues. In DNA, the CDR3 is TGTGCCAGCAGCCAAGTTCTGAGGGATGAGCAGTTCTTC. This encodes CASSQVLRDEQFF.

The rearrangement links TRBV28 to TRBJ2-1; tentatively, D is TRBD1 (5 bases). The CDR3 covers 14 residues. Trimming shortened V by 3 bases and J by 2 bases, and 8 bases separated the two germline ends. CDR1 is MDHEN and CDR2 is SYDVKM in the germline V gene. The CDR3 bases are TGTGCCAGCAGTTTTGGGGCCCCCTACAATGAGCAGTTCTTC. Its protein product is CASSFGAPYNEQFF.

A word on this clonotype: A far larger clone is a single base away, which makes a read error likely. The chain combines TRBV28 with TRBJ2-3, with 8 nucleotides matching TRBD2. The CDR3 runs 12 residues. Per germline, CDR1 MDHEN and CDR2 SYDVKM. Trimming took 6 bases from V and 5 from J; bases not matched to a gene: 1. CDR3 in DNA: TGTGCCAGCAGGCTAGCGGGAGATACGCAGTATTTT. Protein: CASRLAGDTQYF. The complete variable domain, with remaining parts taken from reference TRBV28 and TRBJ2-3, reads DVKVTQSSRYLVKRTGEKVFLECVQDMDHENMFWYRQDPGLGLRLIYFSYDVKMKEKGDIPEGYSVSREKKERFSLILESASTNQTSMYLCASRLAGDTQYFGPGTRLTVL.

The V call is TRBV29-1, the J call TRBJ2-3; 7 bases line up with TRBD1. The J segment lost 9 bases and the V segment lost 5 bases, leaving 14 bases of the junction unmatched. The CDR3 runs 14 residues. The germline V gene has CDR1 SQVTM and CDR2 ANQGSEA. This CDR3 reads CSVSPGQNLGTQYF. As DNA, the CDR3 is TGCAGCGTTTCCCCGGGACAGAACCTAGGGACGCAGTATTTT.

This sequence joins TRBV12-3 or TRBV12-4 and TRBJ1-1, with D unresolved. The CDR3 totals 14 residues. Trimming pared 6 bases from V and 4 bases from J, leaving 15 bases between. This CDR3 is CASSRNSRGTEAFF. The CDR3, as DNA: TGTGCCAGCAGCCGCAATTCTCGGGGCACTGAAGCTTTCTTT.

The chain has TRBV4-1 and TRBJ2-3, with D tentatively TRBD2 (6 bases). V dropped 3 bases and J dropped 2 bases, with 12 bases sitting between them. Germline CDR1 is MGHRA and CDR2 is YSYEKL. The CDR3 has 15 amino acids. The DNA of the CDR3 is TGCGCCAGCAGCCACCTGACTAGACTCACAGATACGCAGTATTTT. Protein sequence: CASSHLTRLTDTQYF.

The rearrangement joins TRBV13 to TRBJ2-5; D gene ambiguous. CDR3 length equals 12 residues. Looked up from germline, CDR1 is PRHDT and CDR2 is FYEKMQ (reference sequence). V lost 5 bases and J 0 bases, leaving 4 bases between the germline ends. The CDR3 DNA reads TGTGCCAGCAGCATGAACCAAGAGACCCAGTACTTC. Translating gives CASSMNQETQYF.

This clonotype was found a few times. The chain combines TRBV20-1 with TRBJ2-4; 11 bases map to TRBD2. CDR1 is DFQATT, CDR2 SNEGSKA, per germline (reference sequence). The CDR3 sequence is 12 residues long. In DNA, the CDR3 is TGCAGCGGGGGACTAGCGGAAAACATTCAGTACTTC. This sequence encodes CSGGLAENIQYF.

The V and J genes are TRBV6-5 and TRBJ2-3; 8 bases agree with TRBD1. Per the germline V gene, CDR1 is MNHEY and CDR2 is SVGAGI. The V and J ends lost 5 bases and 2 bases, in that order; junction bases with no gene match: 3. The CDR3 contains 14 residues. The CDR3 is CASSQGAFTDTQYF. The CDR3 bases are TGTGCCAGCAGTCAGGGGGCATTCACAGATACGCAGTATTTT.

This chain connects TRBV28 to TRBJ2-4; D unclear. V was trimmed by 5 bases and J by 0 bases, leaving 17 bases between them. This CDR3 is 17 amino acids long. The germline V gene has CDR1 MDHEN and CDR2 SYDVKM. CDR3 sequence reads: CASSPPPIPLAKNIQYF. The CDR3 DNA reads as TGTGCCAGCAGTCCCCCTCCCATCCCCTTAGCCAAAAACATTCAGTACTTC.

The V gene is TRBV7-8, the J gene TRBJ1-2, with unresolved D. The CDR3 has 14 residues. Trimming stripped 5 bases from V and 8 bases from J, with 18 bases between. The germline CDR1 and CDR2 sequences are SGHVS and FQNEAQ. CDR3 in amino acids: CASSPAARARGYTF. The CDR3 nucleotides are TGTGCCAGCAGCCCTGCAGCTAGGGCTCGGGGCTACACCTTC.

This sequence joins TRBV10-1 and TRBJ2-1, with D unclear. The germline V and J ends were trimmed by 4 bases and 7 bases, with 8 bases remaining between them. Germline-derived CDR1 and CDR2 are WNHNN and SYGVQD (reference sequence). This CDR3 is built from 12 residues. Written as DNA, the CDR3 is TGCGCCAGCAGTGCGATCTGGAATGAGCAGTTCTTC. It translates to CASSAIWNEQFF.

The V gene is TRBV7-2, the J gene TRBJ2-5; unclear D gene. V lost 5 bases and J lost 5, with 12 bases in between. Looked up from germline, CDR1 is SGHTA and CDR2 is FQGNSA. The length of the CDR3 is 13 residues. CDR3 in amino acids: CASSVLGMETQYF. The DNA of the CDR3 is TGTGCCAGCAGCGTACTGGGGATGGAGACCCAGTACTTC. Using reference TRBV7-2 and TRBJ2-5 for the parts outside the CDR3, the full variable domain is GAGVSQSPSNKVTEKGKDVELRCDPISGHTALYWYRQSLGQGLEFLIYFQGNSAPDKSGLPSDRFSAERTGGSVSTLTIQRTQQEDSAVYLCASSVLGMETQYFGPGTRLLVL.

CDR3 protein: CASSKRRNTGELFF. The CDR3 DNA sequence: TGTGCCAGCAGCAAAAGGAGAAACACCGGGGAGCTGTTTTTT. V gene TRBV7-2 combines with J gene TRBJ2-2; D unresolved. CDR1 is SGHTA and CDR2 is FQGNSA in the germline V gene. The CDR3 runs 14 residues. The germline V and J ends were trimmed by 5 bases and 2 bases, with 9 bases remaining between them.

The rearrangement uses TRBV10-3 and TRBJ1-2; TRBD1 matches 7 bases. CDR3 length: 15 residues. After removal of 7 bases from V and 7 bases from J, the junction contained 15 bases not matched to a gene. The V gene's germline CDR1 is ENHRY and CDR2 SYGVKD. In DNA form, the CDR3 reads TGTGCCATCACCGCCGGACAGGACCCTTTGGGTGGCTACACCTTC. It specifies CAITAGQDPLGGYTF.

The chain uses TRBV2 and TRBJ2-7, with a possible D match to TRBD2 (5 bases). Trimming shortened V by 1 base and J by 3 bases, and 13 bases separated the two germline ends. CDR1 and CDR2 from the germline V gene are SNHLY and FYNNEI. CDR3 length: 15 residues. CDR3 DNA sequence: TGTGCCAGCAGTGAAGGCCTAGCCCACGGCTACGAGCAGTACTTC. This codes for CASSEGLAHGYEQYF.

The chain has TRBV21-1 and TRBJ2-4; the table names TRBD1, a call not compared with the DNA. TRBV21-1 is given as a pseudogene. The CDR3 consists of 14 residues. The CDR3 sequence is CASSAGTGEDIQYF. CDR3 nucleotide sequence: TGTGCCAGCAGCGCCGGGACAGGGGAAGACATTCAGTACTTC.

This clonotype has only a few counts. V usage is TRBV4-2 and J usage is TRBJ2-5; D not resolved. The CDR3 runs 15 residues. Germline V lookup: CDR1 LGHNA, CDR2 YNFKEQ. V dropped 0 bases and J dropped 2 bases, with 10 bases sitting between them. The CDR3 DNA reads TGTGCCAGCAGCCAAGATTCCTCCTGGCAAGAGACCCAGTACTTC. Its translation: CASSQDSSWQETQYF.